Each of the 9 T cell receptor beta chains below was sequenced from the same sample in a study of control samples from healthy donors and cancer patients. Libraries were prepared by immunoSEQ multiplex PCR; TCRdb keeps only in-frame clonotypes and omits some of them. The table has approximately 70,000 clones, over 75% seen once. Sequenced: blood. The origin of the receptors is a man between 45 and 60 years old in good health.

In DNA, the CDR3 is TGTGCCAGCAGACCTGGTCACCAAGAGCAGTTCTTC. This gives the protein CASRPGHQEQFF. This chain uses TRBV11-3 with TRBJ2-1; the D is unclear. The germline V gene has CDR1 SGHNT and CDR2 YENEEA. Trimming cost V 6 bases and J 10 bases, with 13 bases left between them. The CDR3 spans 12 residues.

This rearrangement joins TRBV28 to TRBJ1-4; D is ambiguous. V lost 9 bases and J 8 bases, leaving 16 bases between the germline ends. The CDR3 sequence is 13 residues long. Germline values: CDR1 MDHEN, CDR2 SYDVKM. This CDR3 reads CASARPSREKLFF. The CDR3 DNA reads as TGTGCCAGTGCTAGGCCTTCAAGGGAAAAACTGTTTTTT.

This clone was observed a few times. This sequence joins TRBV15 and TRBJ1-1, with D unclear. The CDR3 has 14 amino acids. Trimming removed 3 bases from V and 0 bases from J, with 8 bases in between. The V gene's germline CDR1 is LNHNV and CDR2 YYDKDF (reference sequence). For the CDR3, the DNA is TGTGCCACCAGCAGGGCCTCTCTGAACACTGAAGCTTTCTTT. Protein sequence: CATSRASLNTEAFF. Filled out from reference TRBV15 and TRBJ1-1, the complete variable domain reads DAMVIQNPRYQVTQFGKPVTLSCSQTLNHNVMYWYQQKSSQAPKLLFHYYDKDFNNEADTPDNFQSRRPNTSFCFLDIRSPGLGDTAMYLCATSRASLNTEAFFGQGTRLTVV.

This chain joins TRBV10-2 and TRBJ2-2; possibly TRBD1 for D (5 bases). The CDR3 has 14 amino acids. Deletions cut 7 bases from V and 1 base from J, with 10 bases between. Per germline, CDR1 WSHSY and CDR2 SAAADI. The CDR3 sequence is CASKRTQNTGELFF. CDR3 nucleotide sequence: TGCGCCAGCAAGAGGACACAGAACACCGGGGAGCTGTTTTTT.

This clone was seen only a few times. This chain links TRBV7-9 with TRBJ2-3; 8 nucleotides line up with TRBD2. The germline CDR1 and CDR2 sequences are SEHNR and FQNEAQ (reference sequence). V was clipped by 6 bases and J by 8 bases; unmatched bases: 16. The CDR3 is 16 residues long. CDR3 residues: CASRPRSGRDGATQYF. For the CDR3, the DNA is TGTGCCAGCAGACCCCGGTCCGGGAGGGATGGAGCTACGCAGTATTTT.

The rearrangement links TRBV7-6 to TRBJ2-7; D possibly corresponds to TRBD2 (5 bases). V was cut by 5 bases and J by 2 bases, with 10 bases left in between. The germline V gene encodes CDR1 SGHVS and CDR2 FNYEAQ. This CDR3 spans 13 amino acids. The CDR3 DNA follows: TGTGCCAGCAGCCCGGGGAGTCCCTACGAGCAGTACTTC. Protein product: CASSPGSPYEQYF.

There are a few counts of this clone. The chain couples TRBV11-2 to TRBJ1-1, with D possibly matching TRBD1 (5 bases). Germline lookup yields CDR1 SGHAT and CDR2 FQNNGV. The CDR3 is made up of 12 amino acids. Trimming removed 3 bases at V and 7 bases at J, with 9 bases between. CDR3 residues: CASSFGGVEAFF. CDR3 DNA sequence: TGTGCCAGCAGCTTTGGGGGGGTTGAAGCTTTCTTT.

In this sample, this clone turned up once. The chain combines TRBV21-1 with TRBJ1-1. TRBV21-1 is given as a pseudogene. This CDR3 contains 12 residues. The DNA for the CDR3 is TGTGCCAGCAGCAAAGGGAGGTTAGGAGCTTTCTTT. Amino acids: CASSKGRLGAFF.

CDR3 DNA sequence: TGTGCCAGCAGCTCATCCACCAGGACTAGCGGTGGCCTCAGTACGCAGTATTTT. Translation gives CASSSSTRTSGGLSTQYF. The genes are TRBV5-6 and TRBJ2-3, with TRBD2 matching 10 bases. The length of the CDR3 is 18 residues. V was clipped by 3 bases and J by 8 bases; unmatched bases: 18. Germline-derived CDR1 and CDR2 are SGHDT and YYEEEE. The whole variable domain, filled in from reference TRBV5-6 and TRBJ2-3, reads DAGVTQSPTHLIKTRGQQVTLRCSPKSGHDTVSWYQQALGQGPQFIFQYYEEEERQRGNFPDRFSGHQFPNYSSELNVNALLLGDSALYLCASSSSTRTSGGLSTQYFGPGTRLTVL.